Below, 17 T cell receptor beta chains from the same sample are listed, as sequenced in a study of post-analysis software for immune sequencing data. Incorporated into the TCR beta cDNA libraries were unique molecular identifiers, which served to reduce PCR and sequencing biases. TCRdb re-called the PCR reads with MiXCR, one entry per CDR3 protein. The sample holds about 430,000 distinct CDR3 sequences, over 30% seen once. Which antigens these TCRs recognize remains unknown. General study findings and limits: Patients used about five TRBV segments, including TRBV5-6, TRBV5-1 and TRBV20-1, more often than controls.

The sequencing input was blood. The receptors come from a girl aged 2 to 10 with multiple sclerosis.

This sequence joins TRBV13 and TRBJ2-1; 9 bases match TRBD2. CDR3 length: 17 amino acids. The V segment lost 6 bases and the J segment 7 bases; nucleotides outside the gene matches: 16. Per germline, CDR1 PRHDT and CDR2 FYEKMQ (reference sequence). CDR3 sequence (DNA): TGTGCCAGCAGACATACAGCGGGAGGTTCACCCTCGAATGAGCAGTTCTTC. Translation: CASRHTAGGSPSNEQFF.

This chain joins TRBV7-2 and TRBJ1-4, with D perhaps matching TRBD1 (6 bases). Germline CDR1 reads SGHTA; CDR2 reads FQGNSA. The CDR3 extends over 13 amino acids. Trimming shortened V by 5 bases and J by 8 bases, and 12 bases separated the two germline ends. CDR3 coding DNA: TGTGCCAGCAGCCTAAACAGGGAGGAAAAACTGTTTTTT. Protein sequence: CASSLNREEKLFF.

The rearrangement joins TRBV28 to TRBJ2-7, with TRBD2 matching 7 bases. CDR1 is MDHEN, CDR2 SYDVKM, per germline. This CDR3 is 15 amino acids long. V trimming: 10 bases; J trimming: 2 bases; junction bases outside the gene matches: 14. The chain's CDR3 is CAISRAGAITYEQYF. DNA for the CDR3: TGTGCCATTAGCCGGGCGGGAGCCATAACCTACGAGCAGTACTTC.

The rearrangement links TRBV4-1 to TRBJ1-2; the D gene is possibly TRBD1 (6 bases). Germline V gene sequence: CDR1 MGHRA, CDR2 YSYEKL. V was trimmed by 1 base and J by 3 bases, leaving 15 bases between them. CDR3 length equals 16 residues. The CDR3 is CASSQVADSNYYGYTF. The DNA for the CDR3 is TGCGCCAGCAGCCAAGTGGCGGACAGCAACTACTATGGCTACACCTTC.

The rearrangement uses TRBV7-8 and TRBJ2-3, with 9 positions matching TRBD1. This CDR3 is built from 16 residues. With V trimmed by 4 bases and J by 1 base, 6 bases remained unmatched. Germline V gives CDR1 SGHVS, CDR2 FQNEAQ. CDR3 in DNA: TGTGCCAGCAGCTCGGACAGGGGACCCGGCACAGATACGCAGTATTTT. It is translated as CASSSDRGPGTDTQYF.

The chain is built from TRBV5-6 and TRBJ2-5; 9 bases are shared with TRBD1. The last part of the DNA fits TRBJ2-7 better; the J call may be wrong. Germline V gives CDR1 SGHDT, CDR2 YYEEEE. The CDR3 extends over 16 amino acids. DNA of the CDR3: TGTGCCAGCAGCTCGAAACTACAGGGGGCTGTGTACGAGCAGTACTTC. It translates to CASSSKLQGAVYEQYF.

Comments on this clonotype: At one end the junction does not follow the germline gene, possibly because of a read error. The CDR3 region is CASSAPGAISNQPQHF. The CDR3, as DNA: TGTGCCAGCTCAGCACCGGGCGCTATAAGCAATCAGCCCCAGCATTTT. The V gene is TRBV18, the J gene TRBJ1-5, with D hard to call. This CDR3 has 16 amino acids. Germline loops: CDR1 KGHSH, CDR2 LQKENI. Full variable domain (remainder filled in from reference TRBV18 and TRBJ1-5): NAGVMQNPRHLVRRRGQEARLRCSPMKGHSHVYWYRQLPEEGLKFMVYLQKENIIDESGMPKERFSAEFPKEGPSILRIQQVVRGDSAAYFCASSAPGAISNQPQHFGDGTRLSIL.

The table lists this clonotype with many counts. V is TRBV6-5 and J is TRBJ2-3; D might be TRBD2 (6 bases). Trimming shortened V by 2 bases and J by 6 bases, and 15 bases separated the two germline ends. The CDR3 covers 15 residues. The germline V gene encodes CDR1 MNHEY and CDR2 SVGAGI. The CDR3 DNA is TGTGCCAGCAGTTACGGTTCGGGAGCGGGTGATACGCAGTATTTT. Residues: CASSYGSGAGDTQYF.

The DNA for the CDR3 is TGTGCCAGCAGCTCCCGACGGACCAGGGACAATGAGCAGTTCTTC. Residues: CASSSRRTRDNEQFF. V usage is TRBV7-9 and J usage is TRBJ2-1; maybe TRBD1 (5 bases). Germline CDR1 is SEHNR and CDR2 is FQNEAQ (reference sequence). Between the trimmed V and J ends, which lost 4 bases and 5 bases, there was a span of 15 bases. This CDR3 region has 15 residues.

The CDR3 reads CASSYVLARPNTGELFF. The DNA of the CDR3 is TGTGCCAGCAGTTACGTCTTAGCGAGGCCGAACACCGGGGAGCTGTTTTTT. This chain connects TRBV6-5 to TRBJ2-2, with D possibly TRBD2 on 5 matching bases. Germline CDR1 is MNHEY and CDR2 is SVGAGI. Trimming cost V 2 bases and J 0 bases, with 13 bases left between them. The CDR3 totals 17 residues.

This clonotype was seen a handful of times. The gene calls are TRBV7-9 and TRBJ2-3; 13 nucleotides agree with TRBD2. The CDR3 has 20 amino acids. Germline assignment: CDR1 SEHNR and CDR2 FQNEAQ (reference sequence). The V and J ends lost 0 bases and 1 base, in that order; junction bases with no gene match: 10. The CDR3 loop reads CASSLAALAGGPRGTDTQYF. The CDR3 DNA reads as TGTGCCAGCAGCTTAGCCGCACTAGCGGGAGGGCCTAGAGGCACAGATACGCAGTATTTT.

The rearrangement uses TRBV27 and TRBJ2-7, with 15 bases that match TRBD2. After removal of 3 bases from V and 0 bases from J, the junction contained 12 bases not matched to a gene. The CDR3 contains 20 residues. Germline-derived CDR1 and CDR2 are MNHEY and SMNVEV (reference sequence). The CDR3 reads CASSLSAPGLAGGVSYEQYF. The CDR3 bases are TGTGCCAGCAGTTTGTCTGCCCCGGGACTAGCGGGGGGCGTCTCCTACGAGCAGTACTTC.

This clonotype was recorded a few times. This chain connects TRBV5-1 to TRBJ2-5; TRBD1 is a possible D gene (5 bases). The DNA end is a closer match to TRBJ2-7, so the J assignment may be wrong. CDR1 and CDR2 (germline): SGHRS, YFSETQ. This CDR3 is built from 15 residues. In DNA, the CDR3 is TGCGCCAGCATGCAAGAAACAGGTATTAGGTACGAGCAGTACTTC. Amino acid sequence: CASMQETGIRYEQYF.

V and J are TRBV24-1 and TRBJ2-6; D is undetermined. With 4 bases removed from V and 4 bases from J, the gap between germline ends came to 10 bases. There are 15 residues in the CDR3. Germline CDR1 and CDR2: KGHDR and SFDVKD. The CDR3 bases are TGTGCCACCAGTGACCGACTGGGCGGGGCCAACGTCCTGACTTTC. Encoded protein: CATSDRLGGANVLTF.

This clonotype has a count of ten or more. The genes are TRBV7-2 and TRBJ2-3; 7 nucleotides match TRBD1. The trim removed 5 bases at V and 2 bases at J, leaving 13 bases unmatched. CDR1 and CDR2 (germline): SGHTA, FQGNSA. The CDR3 has 17 residues. The CDR3 coding sequence is TGTGCCAGCAGCGATAAAATGTTCGGGACAGACACAGATACGCAGTATTTT. Translated, it gives CASSDKMFGTDTDTQYF.

This clonotype showed up just a few times. This rearrangement joins TRBV7-3 to TRBJ2-5; 8 bases agree with TRBD1. The germline V gene encodes CDR1 SGHTA and CDR2 FQGTGA. The ends lost 1 base at V and 5 bases at J; junction bases unmatched: 6. There are 15 residues in the CDR3. In DNA form, the CDR3 reads TGTGCCAGCAGCTTAATAGGACAGGGAAAGGAGACCCAGTACTTC. Its protein is CASSLIGQGKETQYF.

The chain carries TRBV3-1 and TRBJ2-7, with D possibly being TRBD1 (5 bases). The CDR3 spans 14 residues. CDR1 is LGHDT, CDR2 YNNKEL, per germline (reference sequence). Trimming cost V 2 bases and J 1 base, with 9 bases left between them. This CDR3 is CASSQPDSSYEQYF. DNA for the CDR3: TGTGCCAGCAGCCAACCAGACAGTTCCTACGAGCAGTACTTC.